This TCR beta chain came from a study of CD8 T cells in Susac syndrome. Reverse transcription of roughly 0.5 to 1 ug RNA used random hexamers. Amplification of TCR beta CDR3 by immunoSEQ multiplex PCR spanned 54 Vbeta and 13 Jbeta. Using its own MiXCR run on the immunoSEQ multiplex PCR reads, TCRdb lists one record per CDR3 protein. Of 130,000 or so distinct CDR3 sequences listed, over 95% are singletons. The patients with Susac syndrome satisfied recently defined diagnostic criteria for either definite or probable disease. Through negative isolation, CD4+ and CD8+ T cells were obtained, while TEMRA cells were enriched using FACS. The germline V and J ends were trimmed by 5 bases and 3 bases, with 10 bases remaining between them. Germline CDR1 SQVTM, CDR2 ANQGSEA. There are 12 residues in the CDR3.

This TCR came from a human donor with Susac syndrome. The chain is built from TRBV29-1 and TRBJ1-1; TRBD1 might be the D (5 bases). The sample comprised CD4+ T cells from PBMCs. The CDR3 spells CSVMGGDTEAFF. CDR3 nucleotide sequence: TGCAGCGTTATGGGGGGGGACACTGAAGCTTTCTTT.